The present T cell receptor (beta chain) was sequenced within a study of response to subunit inactivated influenza vaccine. The table lists this clonotype with a few counts. What it binds is not known. Study-level results: Each seasonal influenza vaccination, the authors suggested, recruits few new T cells.

TCRdb used MiXCR to reprocess the RT-PCR reads, holding one entry per CDR3 protein. The table records 710,000 or so distinct CDR3 sequences, 15% to 19% of them present only once. The receptor's source is a man aged 45-65 years who received an inactivated influenza vaccine. Sequences were derived from PBMCs from blood, sampled about 11 days after vaccination.

The CDR3 here is CATSRETGGLDEQYF. For the CDR3, the DNA is TGTGCCACCAGCAGAGAGACAGGGGGTTTGGACGAGCAGTACTTC. J is TRBJ2-7 and V is TRBV15, with 9 bases fitting TRBD1. V lost 0 bases, J lost 5 bases, and 5 bases stayed unmatched. There are 15 residues in the CDR3. The germline gives CDR1 LNHNV, CDR2 YYDKDF (reference sequence).